This TCR beta chain was recorded in a study of shared clonotypes between healthy human individuals. Whole-study results and caveats: In this cohort, only blood was sampled, and tissue repertoires likely differ.

This CDR3 comprises 18 residues. V lost 5 bases to trimming and J lost 1 base, with 18 bases between them. In germline, CDR1 is SGHAT, CDR2 FQNNGV. Turning to this clone: The target antigen is unknown.

Repertoires were generated with immunoSEQ multiplex PCR, while TCRdb's copy carries only in-frame clones and drops some. The table lists some 2.1 million clones, 85% to 95% of them singletons. The clonotype comes from a man younger than 30 in good health. The chain carries TRBV11-2 and TRBJ2-6, with a possible D match to TRBD2 (6 bases). What was sequenced was naive CD4+ T cells sorted from blood. Subset in this sample: CD45RA+ positively selected. This CDR3 is CASSPGAGLTSGANVLTF. In DNA form, the CDR3 reads TGTGCCAGCAGCCCCGGGGCGGGGCTCACTTCTGGGGCCAACGTCCTGACTTTC.